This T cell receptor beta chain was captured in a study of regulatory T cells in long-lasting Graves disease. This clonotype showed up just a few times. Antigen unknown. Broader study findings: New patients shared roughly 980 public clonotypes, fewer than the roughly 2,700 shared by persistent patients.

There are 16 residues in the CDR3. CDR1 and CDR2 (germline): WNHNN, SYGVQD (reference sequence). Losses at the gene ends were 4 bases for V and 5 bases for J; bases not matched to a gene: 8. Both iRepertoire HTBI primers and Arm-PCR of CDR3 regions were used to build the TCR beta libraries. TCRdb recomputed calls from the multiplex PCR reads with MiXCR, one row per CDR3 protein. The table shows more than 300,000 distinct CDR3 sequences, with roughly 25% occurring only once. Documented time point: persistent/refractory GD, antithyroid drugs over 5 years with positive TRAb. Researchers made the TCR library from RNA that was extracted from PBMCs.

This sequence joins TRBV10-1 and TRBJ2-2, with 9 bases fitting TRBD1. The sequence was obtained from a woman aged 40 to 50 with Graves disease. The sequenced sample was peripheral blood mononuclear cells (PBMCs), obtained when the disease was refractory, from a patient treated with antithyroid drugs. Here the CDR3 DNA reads TGCGCCAGCAGTGTTACGGGACAGGGTGAGACCGGGGAGCTGTTTTTT. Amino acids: CASSVTGQGETGELFF.